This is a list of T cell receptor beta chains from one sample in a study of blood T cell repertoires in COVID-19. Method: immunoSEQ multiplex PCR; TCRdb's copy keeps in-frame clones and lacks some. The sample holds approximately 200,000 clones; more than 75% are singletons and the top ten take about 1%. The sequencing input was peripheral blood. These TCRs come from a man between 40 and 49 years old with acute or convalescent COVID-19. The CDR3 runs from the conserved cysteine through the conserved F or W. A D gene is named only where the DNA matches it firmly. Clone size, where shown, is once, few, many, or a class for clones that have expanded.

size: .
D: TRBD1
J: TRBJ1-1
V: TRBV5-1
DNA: TGCGCCAGCAGCAAAGGGGGCGCTGAAGCTTTCTTT
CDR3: CASSKGGAEAFF

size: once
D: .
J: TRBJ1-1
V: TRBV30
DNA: TGTGCCTGGAGTGTACAACATAACACTGAAGCTTTCTTT
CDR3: CAWSVQHNTEAFF

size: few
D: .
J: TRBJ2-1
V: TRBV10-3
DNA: TGTGCCACCAGGGGAGATTTGGAGGAGCAGTTCTTC
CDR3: CATRGDLEEQFF

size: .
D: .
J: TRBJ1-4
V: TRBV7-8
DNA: TGTGCCAGCAGCTTCCGGGAGAGGAGGTTTAATGAAAAACTGTTTTTT
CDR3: CASSFRERRFNEKLFF

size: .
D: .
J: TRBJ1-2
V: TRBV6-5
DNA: TGTGCCAGCAGTTACTCGATTGCAGGGGAGCTGGGTTACACCTTC
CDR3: CASSYSIAGELGYTF

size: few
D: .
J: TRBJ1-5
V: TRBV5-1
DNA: TGCGCCAGCAGCTTGGACGGGTCCGGGGGAGTGCCCCAGCATTTT
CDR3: CASSLDGSGGVPQHF

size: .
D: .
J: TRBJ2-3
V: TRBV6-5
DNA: TGTGCCAGCAGACTCACAGATACGCAGTATTTT
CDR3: CASRLTDTQYF

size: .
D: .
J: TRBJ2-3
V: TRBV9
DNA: TGTGCCAGCAGCCTCCGAGGGGGGGCAAGCTCCCCAGATACGCAGTATTTT
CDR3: CASSLRGGASSPDTQYF

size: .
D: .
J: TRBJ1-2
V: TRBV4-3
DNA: TGCGCCAGCAGCCAAGAGGTACAGGCTTTAAACTATGGCTACACCTTC
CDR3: CASSQEVQALNYGYTF

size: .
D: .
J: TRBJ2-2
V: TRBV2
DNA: TGTGCCAGCAGTCCCCAGGGGGGAAACACCGGGGAGCTGTTTTTT
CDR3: CASSPQGGNTGELFF

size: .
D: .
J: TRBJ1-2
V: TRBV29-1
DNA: TGCAGCGTTGTAGGAGGAGCCCATGGCTACACCTTC
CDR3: CSVVGGAHGYTF

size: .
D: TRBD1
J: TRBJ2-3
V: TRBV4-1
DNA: TGCGCCAGCAGCCAACAACCGGGACAGGGTAAGAATACGCAGTATTTT
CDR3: CASSQQPGQGKNTQYF

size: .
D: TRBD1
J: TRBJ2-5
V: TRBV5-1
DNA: TGCGCCACCTCCGCGGACAGGGGGGAAGGGGAGACCCAGTACTTC
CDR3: CATSADRGEGETQYF

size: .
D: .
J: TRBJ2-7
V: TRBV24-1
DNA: TGTGCCACCAGTGACGCGGGGACCCCCATTGGGAACGAGCAGTACTTC
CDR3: CATSDAGTPIGNEQYF

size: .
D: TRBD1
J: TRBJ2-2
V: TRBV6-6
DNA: TGTGCCAGCAGTCGGAGATGGGACAGGGTGAACACCGGGGAGCTGTTTTTT
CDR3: CASSRRWDRVNTGELFF

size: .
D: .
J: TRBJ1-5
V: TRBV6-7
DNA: TGTGCCAGCAGTTACTCGAGGCAGCCCCAGCATTTT
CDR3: CASSYSRQPQHF

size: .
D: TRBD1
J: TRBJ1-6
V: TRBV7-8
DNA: TGTGCCAGCAGCCGAGGGACAGGGGGGAATTCACCCCTCCACTTT
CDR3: CASSRGTGGNSPLHF

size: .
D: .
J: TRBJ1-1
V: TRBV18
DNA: TGTGCCAGCTCACCAAACCGGGACAAAGCTTTCTTT
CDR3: CASSPNRDKAFF

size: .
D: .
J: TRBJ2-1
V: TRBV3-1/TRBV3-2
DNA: TGTGCCAGCAGACCTGGAGCTGAGTCCTACAATGAGCAGTTCTTC
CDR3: CASRPGAESYNEQFF

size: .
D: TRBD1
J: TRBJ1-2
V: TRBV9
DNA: TGTGCCAGCAGCGATTACAGGGGTAACTATGGCTACACCTTC
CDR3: CASSDYRGNYGYTF

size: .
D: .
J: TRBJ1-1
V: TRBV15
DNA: TGTGCCACCAGCAGAGATCGGAGAGAGACGCGGGCTTTCTTT
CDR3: CATSRDRRETRAFF

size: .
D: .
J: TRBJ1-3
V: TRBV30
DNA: TGTGCCTGGAGTGTAAGGAGACTCTCTGGAAACACCATATATTTT
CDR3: CAWSVRRLSGNTIYF

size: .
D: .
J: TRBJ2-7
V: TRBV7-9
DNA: TGTGCCAGCAGTCGCGTTGACTACGAGCAGTACTTC
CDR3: CASSRVDYEQYF

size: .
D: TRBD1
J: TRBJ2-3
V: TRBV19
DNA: TGTGCCAGTAGTATAACCTCCGGGACAGGGACTAGCACAGATACGCAGTATTTT
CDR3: CASSITSGTGTSTDTQYF

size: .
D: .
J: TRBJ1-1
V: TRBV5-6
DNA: TGTGCCAGCAGCTTGGCCGGAATCGTCAGGGGCACTGAAGCTTTCTTT
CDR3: CASSLAGIVRGTEAFF

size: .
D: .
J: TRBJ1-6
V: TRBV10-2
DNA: TGCGCCAGCAGCGGGCTCCAGGGATCACCCCTCCACTTT
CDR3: CASSGLQGSPLHF

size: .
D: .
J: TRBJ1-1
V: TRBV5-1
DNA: TGCGCCAGCAGCTTGAGGGGCGGGGGGACTGAAGCTTTCTTT
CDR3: CASSLRGGGTEAFF

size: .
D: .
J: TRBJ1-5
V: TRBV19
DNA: TGTGCCAGCTCAATAGAGGGGGCCCAGCATTTT
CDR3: CASSIEGAQHF

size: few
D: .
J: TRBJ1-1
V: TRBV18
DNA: TGTGCCAGCTCACCACCTGCAGGGGAAGCTTTCTTT
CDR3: CASSPPAGEAFF

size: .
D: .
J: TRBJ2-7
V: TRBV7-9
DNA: TGTGCCAGCAGCTTAAATCTAGTCCCCTACGAGCAGTACTTC
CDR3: CASSLNLVPYEQYF

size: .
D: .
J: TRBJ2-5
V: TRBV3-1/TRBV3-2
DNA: TGTGCCAGCAGCCAAGTCCGAGGAGCGGCGGAGACCCAGTACTTC
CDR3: CASSQVRGAAETQYF

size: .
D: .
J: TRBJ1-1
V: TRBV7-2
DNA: TGTGCCAGCAGCTTAGTAAAGAACACTGAAGCTTTCTTT
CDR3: CASSLVKNTEAFF

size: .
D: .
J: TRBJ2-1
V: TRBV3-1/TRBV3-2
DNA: TGTGCCAGCAGCCCGGGTGGGGGGGCGATATACAATGAGCAGTTCTTC
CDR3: CASSPGGGAIYNEQFF

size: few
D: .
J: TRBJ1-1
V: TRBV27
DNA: TGTGCCAGCAGTTTCTTTCCCGTGACAGTCAACACTGAAGCTTTCTTT
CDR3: CASSFFPVTVNTEAFF

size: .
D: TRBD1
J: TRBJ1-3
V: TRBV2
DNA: TGTGCCAGCAGCAACGACAGGGTTTCAGGAAACACCATATATTTT
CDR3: CASSNDRVSGNTIYF

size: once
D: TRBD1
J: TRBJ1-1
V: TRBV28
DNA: TGTGCCAGTTTTGGGACAGGGACCGAAGCTTTCTTT
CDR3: CASFGTGTEAFF

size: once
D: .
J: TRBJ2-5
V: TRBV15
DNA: TGTGCCACCAGCAGATCACACCGAGAGACCCAGTACTTC
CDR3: CATSRSHRETQYF

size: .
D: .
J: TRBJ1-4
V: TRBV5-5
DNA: TGTGCCAGCAGGCGCGGACGCGCCGGGGGTGAAAAACTGTTTTTT
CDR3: CASRRGRAGGEKLFF

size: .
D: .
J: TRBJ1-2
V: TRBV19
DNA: TGTGCCAGTAGTATGGTTACAGGGTTCTATGGCTACACCTTC
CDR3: CASSMVTGFYGYTF

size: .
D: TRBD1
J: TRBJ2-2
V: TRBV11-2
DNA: TGTGCCAGCAGTCACCCAACAGGGGCCGGGGAGCTGTTTTTT
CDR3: CASSHPTGAGELFF

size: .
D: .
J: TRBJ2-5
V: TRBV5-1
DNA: TGCGCCAGCAGCTCGTCCCCGGGACTCAAACAAGAGACCCAGTACTTC
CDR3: CASSSSPGLKQETQYF

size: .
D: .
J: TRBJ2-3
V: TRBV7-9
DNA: TGTGCCAGCGGCCTGCCGAGCACAGATACGCAGTATTTT
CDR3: CASGLPSTDTQYF